The 20 T cell receptor beta chains below come from one sample, sequenced in a study of blood T cell repertoires in COVID-19. Measured with immunoSEQ multiplex PCR; TCRdb has only the in-frame clones, and not every one. Of hundreds of thousands of clones listed, about 80% were seen once; the top ten hold about 4.8%. The sample taken for sequencing was PBMCs or T cells enriched from blood (not recorded which). These receptors originate from a woman between 45 and 60 years old who had been exposed to COVID-19.

The chain employs TRBV7-2 and TRBJ2-5, with 7 bases aligning to TRBD2. The CDR3 is made up of 14 amino acids. After removal of 5 bases from V and 3 bases from J, the junction contained 6 bases not matched to a gene. Germline CDR1 is SGHTA and CDR2 is FQGNSA. CDR3 in DNA: TGTGCCAGCAGCCACCCTAGCGGCAAAGAGACCCAGTACTTC. It translates to CASSHPSGKETQYF.

This clone was detected a few times. This chain connects TRBV29-1 to TRBJ2-7; D might be TRBD2 (6 bases). This CDR3 comprises 12 residues. The germline V gene has CDR1 SQVTM and CDR2 ANQGSEA. V shed 4 bases and J shed 6 bases, with 13 bases lying between them. The DNA for the CDR3 is TGCAGCGTTGGGAGGGGCGCGGGCGAGCAGTACTTC. This sequence encodes CSVGRGAGEQYF.

V is TRBV5-4 and J is TRBJ2-1; weak D call: TRBD1 (5 bases). This CDR3 has 11 amino acids. Germline-derived CDR1 and CDR2 are SGHNT and YYREEE (reference sequence). The V gene lost 0 bases and the J gene lost 10 bases, with 5 bases spanning the gap. The CDR3 DNA reads TGTGCCAGCAGCTTGGGACAGGAGCAGTTCTTC. Its protein is CASSLGQEQFF.

The chain couples TRBV5-6 to TRBJ2-7; no reliable D call. V shed 7 bases and J shed 6 bases, with 14 bases lying between them. The germline V gene encodes CDR1 SGHDT and CDR2 YYEEEE. The CDR3 has 12 amino acids. Here the CDR3 reads CASYSFPGEQYF. The CDR3 nucleotides are TGTGCCAGCTACTCTTTCCCGGGCGAGCAGTACTTC. Together with reference TRBV5-6 and TRBJ2-7, the CDR3 gives the full variable domain: DAGVTQSPTHLIKTRGQQVTLRCSPKSGHDTVSWYQQALGQGPQFIFQYYEEEERQRGNFPDRFSGHQFPNYSSELNVNALLLGDSALYLCASYSFPGEQYFGPGTRLTVT.

V gene TRBV6-2 or TRBV6-3 combines with J gene TRBJ2-7; the D gene is possibly TRBD2 (5 bases). The CDR3 spans 15 residues. The germline gives CDR1 MNHEY, CDR2 SVGEGT. V lost 5 bases, J lost 4 bases, and 18 bases lay in between. CDR3 DNA: TGTGCCAGCAGTCTAGGAGGCGGAGTTAAGTACGAGCAGTACTTC. Its translation: CASSLGGGVKYEQYF.

The genes are TRBV6-6 and TRBJ2-2, with TRBD2 matching 11 bases. Germline CDR1 MNHNY, CDR2 SVGAGI (reference sequence). The CDR3 spans 19 residues. The J segment lost 2 bases and the V segment lost 5 bases, leaving 13 bases of the junction unmatched. CDR3 region: CASSPKTSGANFNTGELFF. The CDR3 DNA reads TGTGCCAGCAGTCCTAAGACTAGCGGGGCGAATTTTAACACCGGGGAGCTGTTTTTT.

The rearrangement links TRBV5-8 to TRBJ2-1, with 8 bases matching TRBD2. The germline V gene has CDR1 SGHTS and CDR2 YDEGEE. The CDR3 has 15 residues. Trimming at V came to 2 bases and at J to 4 bases, leaving 5 bases not matched to a gene. The CDR3 bases are TGTGCCAGCAGCTTAGCGGGGGACTTTTACAATGAGCAGTTCTTC. Translated: CASSLAGDFYNEQFF.

This clone has more than one count but fewer than ten. The V call is TRBV6-1, the J call TRBJ2-7; D is uncertain. This CDR3 has 13 residues. Trimming took off 3 bases at V and 2 bases at J, with 8 bases between the two ends. Per the germline V gene, CDR1 is MNHNS and CDR2 is SASEGT. The CDR3, as DNA: TGTGCCAGCAGTGACAGGTTCGCCTACGAGCAGTACTTC. Its protein is CASSDRFAYEQYF.

This clone was seen a few times. The rearrangement uses TRBV24-1 and TRBJ2-6; D remains unclear. Trimming took off 4 bases at V and 0 bases at J, with 12 bases between the two ends. The CDR3 totals 17 residues. The germline CDR1 and CDR2 sequences are KGHDR and SFDVKD. CDR3: CATSESLLSSGANVLTF. The CDR3 nucleotides read TGTGCCACCAGTGAGAGTCTACTGAGCTCTGGGGCCAACGTCCTGACTTTC.

This chain connects TRBV6-6 to TRBJ1-6, with TRBD1 matching over 10 bases. The ends lost 5 bases at V and 7 bases at J; junction bases unmatched: 11. Germline CDR1 is MNHNY and CDR2 is SVGAGI (reference sequence). CDR3 size: 17 residues. The CDR3 nucleotides read TGTGCCAGCAGTCTCCGGGACAGGGGTTTTTCGAATTCACCCCTCCACTTT. It translates to CASSLRDRGFSNSPLHF.

V and J are TRBV2 and TRBJ1-1, with 12 bases identical to TRBD1. The germline CDR1 and CDR2 sequences are SNHLY and FYNNEI. Trimming took 7 bases from V and 0 from J; bases not matched to a gene: 9. The CDR3 covers 17 residues. In DNA form, the CDR3 reads TGTGCCAGCATGTCTCCCGGGACAGGGGGCTTGAACACTGAAGCTTTCTTT. Translation gives CASMSPGTGGLNTEAFF. Looking up the rest from reference TRBV2 and TRBJ1-1 gives the full variable domain: EPEVTQTPSHQVTQMGQEVILRCVPISNHLYFYWYRQILGQKVEFLVSFYNNEISEKSEIFDDQFSVERPDGSNFTLKIRSTKLEDSAMYFCASMSPGTGGLNTEAFFGQGTRLTVV.

J is TRBJ1-1 and V is TRBV5-1, with a possible D match to TRBD1 (6 bases). Between the trimmed V and J ends, which lost 1 base and 5 bases, there was a span of 12 bases. Per the germline V gene, CDR1 is SGHRS and CDR2 is YFSETQ. This CDR3 contains 14 residues. The DNA of the CDR3 is TGCGCCAGCAGCTTGACAGGGAAAGAGACTGAAGCTTTCTTT. The encoded protein is CASSLTGKETEAFF.

V gene TRBV5-1 combines with J gene TRBJ1-1; 7 bases map to TRBD1. CDR3 length equals 15 residues. V was clipped by 6 bases and J by 5 bases; unmatched bases: 13. In germline, CDR1 is SGHRS, CDR2 YFSETQ. This CDR3 reads CASTLGSTGVTEAFF. CDR3 sequence (DNA): TGCGCCAGCACCCTTGGCAGTACAGGGGTAACTGAAGCTTTCTTT. Drawing the rest from reference TRBV5-1 and TRBJ1-1, the complete variable domain is KAGVTQTPRYLIKTRGQQVTLSCSPISGHRSVSWYQQTPGQGLQFLFEYFSETQRNKGNFPGRFSGRQFSNSRSEMNVSTLELGDSALYLCASTLGSTGVTEAFFGQGTRLTVV.

This clone was counted between two and nine times. The CDR3 protein is CASSTLSDRGTGELFF. The CDR3 DNA sequence: TGTGCCAGCAGTACTCTATCGGACAGGGGGACCGGGGAGCTGTTTTTT. V is TRBV7-8 and J is TRBJ2-2; TRBD1 matches at 10 bases. Germline V gene lookup returns CDR1 SGHVS and CDR2 FQNEAQ. The CDR3 is 16 amino acids. V lost 6 bases to trimming and J lost 5 bases; unmatched junction nucleotides: 9. The variable domain in full, completed from reference TRBV7-8 and TRBJ2-2, reads GAGVSQSPRYKVAKRGQDVALRCDPISGHVSLFWYQQALGQGPEFLTYFQNEAQLDKSGLPSDRFFAERPEGSVSTLKIQRTQQEDSAVYLCASSTLSDRGTGELFFGEGSRLTVL.

A remark on this clone: Additional DNA sequences in this sample encode the identical CDR3. The chain has TRBV18 and TRBJ1-1; no definite D call. Trimming cost V 3 bases and J 4 bases, with 9 bases left between them. Germline CDR1 KGHSH, CDR2 LQKENI. The CDR3 length is 13 residues. CDR3 amino acids: CASSPREGTEAFF. Written as DNA, the CDR3 is TGTGCCAGCTCACCGAGGGAGGGCACTGAAGCTTTCTTT.

For the CDR3, the DNA is TGTGCCAGCAGCCGGACAGGGACAAACACTGAAGCTTTCTTT. Encoded protein: CASSRTGTNTEAFF. The V call is TRBV3-1 (or the pseudogene TRBV3-2), the J call TRBJ1-1; TRBD1 matches 8 bases. Germline trimming cut 4 bases from V and 2 bases from J; bases unmatched to any gene: 3. CDR1 is LGHDT and CDR2 is YNNKEL in the germline V gene (reference sequence). CDR3 size: 14 residues.

Only one count was recorded for this clone. Relative to the germline gene, one junction end is altered; a read error may explain this. The chain couples TRBV5-1 to TRBJ2-3; 9 bases are shared with TRBD2. The CDR3 has 16 amino acids. Germline V lookup: CDR1 SGHRS, CDR2 YFSETQ. The CDR3 loop is CASRLDAGGPGDTQYF. For the CDR3, the DNA is TGCGCCAGCAGATTGGATGCGGGGGGGCCCGGAGATACGCAGTATTTT. The full variable domain, rest sourced from reference TRBV5-1 and TRBJ2-3, is KAGVTQTPRYLIKTRGQQVTLSCSPISGHRSVSWYQQTPGQGLQFLFEYFSETQRNKGNFPGRFSGRQFSNSRSEMNVSTLELGDSALYLCASRLDAGGPGDTQYFGPGTRLTVL.

J is TRBJ1-1 and V is TRBV13, with 8 bases identical to TRBD1. J was trimmed by 1 base and V by 8 bases; bases with no gene match: 3. The CDR3 consists of 13 residues. Germline CDR1 is PRHDT and CDR2 is FYEKMQ (reference sequence). Here the CDR3 reads CASEGTGNTEAFF. In nucleotides, the CDR3 is TGTGCCAGCGAGGGGACAGGGAACACTGAAGCTTTCTTT.

The chain recombines TRBV11-2 with TRBJ1-1; 8 nucleotides align to TRBD1. The CDR3 runs to 13 residues. The V and J ends lost 1 base and 6 bases, in that order; junction bases with no gene match: 1. The germline V gene has CDR1 SGHAT and CDR2 FQNNGV. DNA of the CDR3: TGTGCCAGCAGCTTAGGACAGGGGTCTGAAGCTTTCTTT. It translates to CASSLGQGSEAFF.

This chain uses TRBV5-1 with TRBJ1-5; no reliable D call. The CDR3 runs to 13 residues. V was shortened by 0 bases and J by 5 bases, with 6 bases between the two germline ends. Germline V gene lookup returns CDR1 SGHRS and CDR2 YFSETQ. In DNA, the CDR3 is TGCGCCAGCAGCTTGGGACTTGATCAGCCCCAGCATTTT. Its translation is CASSLGLDQPQHF.